A selection of T cell receptor beta chains follows, all from one sample in a study of T cell responses to AZD1222 COVID-19 vaccine. This table comes from immunoSEQ multiplex PCR, and its TCRdb copy is limited to in-frame clones, with some not included. The data show 50,000 or so clones, around nine tenths seen once. The starting material was peripheral blood, obtained on day 0 of AZD1222 vaccination. Source of these receptors: an adult in good health. Both conserved end residues are part of each CDR3. D genes are given only for firm matches. Part of the rows lack a size; the others show once, few, many or a class for expanded clones.

D gene,J gene,V gene,clone size,CDR3 protein,CDR3 DNA
NA,TRBJ1-4,TRBV7-9,NA,CASRPQGSTNEKLFF,TGTGCCAGCAGGCCCCAGGGCTCCACTAATGAAAAACTGTTTTTT
NA,TRBJ2-5,TRBV11-2,NA,CASSLVAANQETQYF,TGTGCCAGCAGCTTAGTCGCAGCGAACCAAGAGACCCAGTACTTC
NA,TRBJ1-2,TRBV30,NA,CAWHLENGGYTF,TGTGCCTGGCACCTTGAGAATGGAGGCTACACCTTC
NA,TRBJ2-1,TRBV9,NA,CASSKLPTSFYNEQFF,TGTGCCAGCAGCAAATTACCCACAAGTTTTTACAATGAGCAGTTCTTC
NA,TRBJ2-2,TRBV19,NA,CASSSWTPRVNTGELFF,TGTGCCAGTAGTAGCTGGACACCTAGGGTAAACACCGGGGAGCTGTTTTTT
NA,TRBJ1-3,TRBV11-3,NA,CASSLERDWSGNTIYF,TGTGCCAGCAGCTTGGAGAGGGACTGGTCTGGAAACACCATATATTTT
TRBD1,TRBJ1-2,TRBV19,NA,CASSPMDRGYGYTF,TGTGCCAGTAGTCCGATGGACAGGGGGTACGGCTACACCTTC
NA,TRBJ2-1,TRBV7-8,NA,CASSRRASYNEQFF,TGTGCCAGCAGCCGGAGGGCCTCCTACAATGAGCAGTTCTTC
TRBD1,TRBJ1-3,TRBV3-1/TRBV3-2,NA,CASSRTGSGNTIYF,TGTGCCAGCAGTCGGACAGGGTCGGGAAACACCATATATTTT
TRBD2,TRBJ2-1,TRBV6-6,NA,CASSYSSGSAYNEQFF,TGTGCCAGCAGTTACTCTAGCGGGAGCGCCTACAATGAGCAGTTCTTC
TRBD2,TRBJ2-7,TRBV9,NA,CASSVGPSGIDEQYF,TGTGCCAGCAGCGTAGGCCCTAGCGGGATTGACGAGCAGTACTTC
TRBD1,TRBJ1-6,TRBV5-5,NA,CASSLGDRVSPLHF,TGTGCCAGCAGCTTGGGGGACAGGGTTTCACCCCTCCACTTT
NA,TRBJ2-1,TRBV7-9,few,CASSLISNEQFF,TGTGCCAGCAGCTTAATAAGCAATGAGCAGTTCTTC
TRBD1,TRBJ2-7,TRBV27,once,CASSSDRDEQYF,TGTGCCAGCAGTTCGGACAGGGACGAGCAGTACTTC
TRBD2,TRBJ2-1,TRBV7-2,NA,CASSPRTSGWAYNEQFF,TGTGCCAGCAGCCCGAGGACTAGCGGCTGGGCCTACAATGAGCAGTTCTTC
TRBD2,TRBJ2-3,TRBV11-2,NA,CASSFPIGTSGSTDTQYF,TGTGCCAGCAGCTTTCCCATCGGGACTAGCGGGAGTACAGATACGCAGTATTTT
NA,TRBJ2-7,TRBV29-1,NA,CSVEKPPYEQYF,TGCAGCGTTGAAAAGCCCCCCTACGAGCAGTACTTC
NA,TRBJ1-5,TRBV6-6,NA,CASSDWGGLGQPQHF,TGTGCCAGCAGTGACTGGGGGGGACTCGGTCAGCCCCAGCATTTT
NA,TRBJ1-2,TRBV29-1,few,CSVEDASIGANYGYTF,TGCAGCGTTGAAGACGCTTCAATAGGAGCTAACTATGGCTACACCTTC
NA,TRBJ2-1,TRBV27,NA,CASTTGTHNEQFF,TGTGCCAGCACTACCGGGACTCACAATGAGCAGTTCTTC
NA,TRBJ1-4,TRBV5-6,few,CASSSLLRGVGEKLFF,TGTGCCAGCAGCTCCCTCCTCCGGGGGGTCGGTGAAAAACTGTTTTTT
TRBD2,TRBJ2-1,TRBV19,NA,CASSMVRSSGSKDNEQFF,TGTGCCAGTAGTATGGTCCGATCTAGCGGGAGTAAAGACAATGAGCAGTTCTTC
NA,TRBJ1-4,TRBV21-1,NA,CASSKGDRSNEKLFF,TGTGCCAGCAGCAAAGGGGACAGGAGTAATGAAAAACTGTTTTTT
TRBD1,TRBJ1-2,TRBV6-5,NA,CATKWTGIRYGYTF,TGTGCCACCAAATGGACAGGGATTCGCTATGGCTACACCTTC
TRBD1,TRBJ2-2,TRBV9,NA,CASSVLGTGFGELFF,TGTGCCAGCAGCGTACTCGGGACAGGGTTCGGGGAGCTGTTTTTT
NA,TRBJ1-2,TRBV25-1,NA,CASSDRENYGYTF,TGTGCCAGCAGTGACAGGGAGAACTATGGCTACACCTTC
NA,TRBJ1-1,TRBV15,NA,CATSRDRGTEAFF,TGTGCCACCAGCAGAGATAGGGGCACTGAAGCTTTCTTT
NA,TRBJ1-2,TRBV6-1,NA,CASSGKPGTQINYGYTF,TGTGCCAGCAGTGGAAAACCTGGGACACAGATTAACTATGGCTACACCTTC
TRBD1,TRBJ2-7,TRBV11-2,NA,CASSSMNRDRGTYEQYF,TGTGCCAGCAGCTCCATGAACCGGGACAGGGGTACCTACGAGCAGTACTTC
NA,TRBJ2-3,TRBV29-1,NA,CSVAQARDTDTQYF,TGCAGCGTCGCTCAGGCTCGGGACACAGATACGCAGTATTTT
NA,TRBJ2-2,TRBV29-1,NA,CSVEIGAATGELFF,TGCAGCGTTGAGATAGGGGCGGCCACCGGGGAGCTGTTTTTT
TRBD1,TRBJ2-7,TRBV3-1/TRBV3-2,NA,CASSARQGDSTTYEQYF,TGTGCCAGCAGCGCGAGACAGGGGGACTCAACTACCTACGAGCAGTACTTC
TRBD2,TRBJ2-7,TRBV5-3,few,CARKITRTSSYEQYF,TGTGCCCGTAAAATTACAAGGACTAGCTCCTACGAGCAGTACTTC
TRBD1,TRBJ1-2,TRBV5-4,few,CASSSPGQGTYGYTF,TGTGCCAGCAGCTCACCGGGACAGGGGACCTATGGCTACACCTTC
NA,TRBJ1-1,TRBV29-1,NA,CSGLREFGTEAFF,TGCAGCGGCCTCAGGGAGTTTGGCACTGAAGCTTTCTTT
NA,TRBJ1-1,TRBV6-5,NA,CASSQTQNTEAFF,TGTGCCAGCAGCCAGACTCAGAACACTGAAGCTTTCTTT
NA,TRBJ2-7,TRBV18,NA,CASSPPWGDLNYEQYF,TGTGCCAGCTCACCACCCTGGGGCGATCTCAACTACGAGCAGTACTTC
TRBD1,TRBJ2-5,TRBV5-5,NA,CASSLGTGGETQYF,TGTGCCAGCAGCCTAGGGACAGGGGGAGAGACCCAGTACTTC
NA,TRBJ2-4,TRBV5-1,NA,CASSLTGTQAKNIQYF,TGCGCCAGCAGCCTAACCGGGACTCAAGCCAAAAACATTCAGTACTTC
NA,TRBJ2-7,TRBV30,NA,CAWSVGGEQYF,TGTGCCTGGAGTGTCGGTGGTGAGCAGTACTTC
NA,TRBJ2-1,TRBV6-4,once,CASSDTTRRPYNEQFF,TGTGCCAGCAGTGACACAACTAGAAGGCCCTACAATGAGCAGTTCTTC
NA,TRBJ2-5,TRBV9,NA,CASGQLATAMAQYF,TGTGCCAGCGGCCAGCTAGCGACGGCCATGGCCCAGTACTTC
TRBD1,TRBJ1-4,TRBV7-8,NA,CASSSANRGQGYEKLFF,TGTGCCAGCAGCAGCGCCAACCGAGGACAGGGCTATGAAAAACTGTTTTTT
TRBD1,TRBJ1-2,TRBV6-2/TRBV6-3,NA,CASSKGQAALYGYTF,TGTGCCAGCAGTAAAGGACAGGCGGCCCTCTATGGCTACACCTTC
NA,TRBJ2-5,TRBV9,NA,CASSVDAGPVTQYF,TGTGCCAGCAGCGTAGATGCAGGGCCGGTGACCCAGTACTTC